Listed below are T cell receptor beta chains from one sample, sequenced in a study of shared clonotypes between healthy human individuals. TCRdb's table, derived via immunoSEQ multiplex PCR, lists solely in-frame clones and lacks some. The sample lists about 2.4 million clones; 80% to 95% were seen once. Sequenced material: naive CD4+ T cells from PBMCs. The source is a young man in good health. Some clones in this sample may be carry-over from other donors' samples. Both conserved end residues are part of each CDR3. D genes are given only for firm matches. Some rows mark clone size as missing; the rest say once, few, many or name a class of expanded clone.

once	TRBV7-6	TRBJ2-2	-	CASSLNTPGFLLRTGELFF	TGTGCCAGCAGCTTAAATACTCCGGGGTTTTTACTTCGCACCGGGGAGCTGTTTTTT
-	TRBV6-6	TRBJ2-1	-	CASSYDLYNEQFF	TGTGCCAGCAGTTACGACCTCTACAATGAGCAGTTCTTC
-	TRBV11-1	TRBJ1-6	-	CASSFVRVNSPLHF	TGTGCCAGCAGCTTCGTAAGGGTCAATTCACCCCTCCACTTT
once	TRBV11-2	TRBJ2-3	-	CASSLGARVHTDTQYF	TGTGCCAGCAGCTTAGGTGCCCGGGTTCACACAGATACGCAGTATTTT
-	TRBV9	TRBJ2-7	TRBD1	CASSVAGGVNYEQYF	TGTGCCAGCAGCGTAGCAGGGGGCGTAAACTACGAGCAGTACTTC
-	TRBV18	TRBJ1-5	-	CASSPPNRVNQPQHF	TGTGCCAGCTCACCCCCGAACAGGGTCAATCAGCCCCAGCATTTT
once	TRBV5-6	TRBJ2-3	-	CASSLNTAGNEYF	TGTGCCAGCAGCTTGAATACAGCCGGGAACGAGTATTTT
-	TRBV9	TRBJ2-1	TRBD2	CASSVGVAGEGYNEQFF	TGTGCCAGCAGCGTAGGGGTGGCGGGAGAAGGATACAATGAGCAGTTCTTC
-	TRBV6-6	TRBJ2-7	-	CASSYGQGIAYEQYF	TGTGCCAGCAGTTACGGCCAGGGAATCGCCTACGAGCAGTACTTC
-	TRBV6-1	TRBJ1-2	-	CASSAINRDGYTF	TGTGCCAGCAGTGCAATAAACAGGGACGGCTACACCTTC
-	TRBV7-9	TRBJ1-1	TRBD1	CASSSRGTMNTEAFF	TGTGCCAGCAGCTCCAGGGGGACAATGAACACTGAAGCTTTCTTT
-	TRBV30	TRBJ2-3	TRBD2	CAWGTSGKADTQYF	TGTGCCTGGGGGACTAGCGGGAAGGCAGATACGCAGTATTTT
-	TRBV19	TRBJ2-1	-	CASRQGGSLDEQFF	TGTGCCAGTAGACAAGGAGGAAGCCTTGATGAGCAGTTCTTC
-	TRBV6-5	TRBJ1-1	-	CASSPTHTNTEAFF	TGTGCCAGCAGCCCCACACACACAAACACTGAAGCTTTCTTT
-	TRBV9	TRBJ2-5	TRBD1	CASSVGTAHETQYF	TGTGCCAGCAGCGTCGGGACAGCCCATGAGACCCAGTACTTC
-	TRBV5-5	TRBJ2-7	-	CASSDGVGSYEQYF	TGTGCCAGCAGCGACGGTGTGGGGTCCTACGAGCAGTACTTC
-	TRBV5-6	TRBJ2-2	-	CASSRSRGRDPRGELFF	TGTGCCAGCAGCCGGAGCCGGGGCCGGGACCCGAGGGGGGAGCTGTTTTTT
once	TRBV12-5	TRBJ1-1	-	CASGLWENTEAFF	TGTGCTAGTGGTTTGTGGGAGAACACTGAAGCTTTCTTT
-	TRBV7-3	TRBJ1-1	-	CASSLGQNTEAFF	TGTGCCAGCAGCTTAGGGCAGAACACTGAAGCTTTCTTT
-	TRBV25-1	TRBJ2-1	-	CASSDLGGKPYNEQFF	TGTGCCAGCAGTGATTTGGGGGGAAAACCCTACAATGAGCAGTTCTTC